This passage covers 27 T cell receptor beta chains from one sample sequenced in a study of patients and donors after allogeneic stem cell transplantation. TCRdb redid the calling of the RT-PCR reads with MiXCR, one entry per CDR3 protein. This table holds roughly 940,000 distinct CDR3 sequences, roughly 17% found once. Sequencing was done on a sample of blood, either unsorted or a sorted T cell fraction (not recorded which). Receptors were obtained from a human donor who was either an allogeneic HSCT recipient or a stem cell or donor lymphocyte infusion donor (not recorded which). It is not recorded whose cells these are; they may come from a transplant donor.

This clonotype was counted only a few times. The chain carries TRBV5-1 and TRBJ1-3; D gene ambiguous. The CDR3 is 15 residues long. Trimming removed 0 bases from V and 4 bases from J, with 11 bases in between. Germline CDR1 reads SGHRS; CDR2 reads YFSETQ. CDR3 region: CASSLDGLLGNTIYF. The DNA of the CDR3 is TGCGCCAGCAGCTTGGACGGACTCCTGGGAAACACCATATATTTT.

This clonotype was detected a few times. The chain combines TRBV21-1 with TRBJ1-2; the table's D call of TRBD1 was not tested on the DNA. TRBV21-1 is a recognized pseudogene. The CDR3 has 17 residues. DNA of the CDR3: TGTGCCAGCAGCAAAGGGGGGCCGAGGAGGGGGCCGTTGGGCTACACCTTC. The encoded protein is CASSKGGPRRGPLGYTF.

This clonotype was counted a few times. V is TRBV5-1 and J is TRBJ1-2; unclear D gene. V lost 2 bases and J lost 4, with 12 bases in between. Germline CDR1 is SGHRS and CDR2 is YFSETQ. The length of the CDR3 is 14 residues. Here the CDR3 reads CASSFSQPLYGYTF. CDR3 sequence (DNA): TGCGCCAGCAGCTTTTCCCAACCCCTCTATGGCTACACCTTC.

This clonotype was detected many times. The gene calls are TRBV12-3 or TRBV12-4 and TRBJ2-1, with 7 nucleotides matching TRBD2. V shed 6 bases, J shed 3 bases, and the junction held 8 bases outside the gene matches. CDR3 length: 15 residues. The DNA of the CDR3 is TGTGCCAGCAGGCCCTTTGGCGGGAGCTACAATGAGCAGTTCTTC. It yields the protein CASRPFGGSYNEQFF.

This clonotype was observed a handful of times. The chain couples TRBV5-5 to TRBJ1-5; D is uncertain. Germline values: CDR1 SGHKS, CDR2 YYEKEE (reference sequence). V was clipped by 0 bases and J by 1 base, with 8 bases between them. The CDR3 totals 15 residues. The CDR3 reads CASSLAERSNQPQHF. CDR3 nucleotide sequence: TGTGCCAGCAGCTTGGCCGAAAGAAGCAATCAGCCCCAGCATTTT. Full variable domain (remainder filled in from reference TRBV5-5 and TRBJ1-5): DAGVTQSPTHLIKTRGQQVTLRCSPISGHKSVSWYQQVLGQGPQFIFQYYEKEERGRGNFPDRFSARQFPNYSSELNVNALLLGDSALYLCASSLAERSNQPQHFGDGTRLSIL.

The rearrangement joins TRBV5-1 to TRBJ1-1, with a possible D match to TRBD1 (5 bases). Trimming shortened V by 5 bases and J by 1 base, and 15 bases separated the two germline ends. The CDR3 is made up of 15 amino acids. The germline gives CDR1 SGHRS, CDR2 YFSETQ. CDR3 protein: CASSWGSRKNTEAFF. The DNA for the CDR3 is TGCGCCAGCAGTTGGGGCAGCAGGAAGAACACTGAAGCTTTCTTT.

This clonotype has more than one count but fewer than ten. The CDR3 nucleotides read TGCAGTGCTAGAGATCCGAGCCCTCGGGGTCACGAGAAAAGGGATGGCTACACCTTC. It yields the protein CSARDPSPRGHEKRDGYTF. This chain uses TRBV20-1 with TRBJ1-2; no definite D call. Germline V gene sequence: CDR1 DFQATT, CDR2 SNEGSKA (reference sequence). V dropped 0 bases and J dropped 6 bases, with 29 bases sitting between them. The CDR3 extends over 19 amino acids.

This clonotype came up a few times. The rearrangement uses TRBV7-9 and TRBJ1-3; D remains unclear. The CDR3 spans 15 residues. Trimming shortened V by 3 bases and J by 2 bases, and 11 bases separated the two germline ends. The germline CDR1 and CDR2 sequences are SEHNR and FQNEAQ (reference sequence). In DNA, the CDR3 is TGTGCCAGCAGCTTCTCTCGGTTGGCTGGAAACACCATATATTTT. Residues: CASSFSRLAGNTIYF.

The rearrangement links TRBV27 to TRBJ1-5; D is ambiguous. The CDR3 is 15 amino acids. V was shortened by 2 bases and J by 0 bases, with 8 bases between the two germline ends. Germline CDR1 reads MNHEY; CDR2 reads SMNVEV (reference sequence). The chain's CDR3 is CASSLTPFSNQPQHF. The CDR3 DNA sequence: TGTGCCAGCAGTTTAACACCTTTTAGCAATCAGCCCCAGCATTTT.

A few counts support this clonotype. This chain connects TRBV7-2 to TRBJ1-1; D gene uncertain. The V and J ends lost 5 bases and 3 bases respectively, with 19 bases between them. The CDR3 is made up of 16 amino acids. CDR1 SGHTA and CDR2 FQGNSA come from the germline V gene. The CDR3 DNA reads TGTGCCAGCAGCCCTCCCGGGCACAAGCTTCACACTGAAGCTTTCTTT. Its protein product is CASSPPGHKLHTEAFF.

In its sample, this clonotype was seen a few times. V gene TRBV5-6 combines with J gene TRBJ2-3; 11 nucleotides line up with TRBD2. The CDR3 covers 15 residues. Germline V lookup: CDR1 SGHDT, CDR2 YYEEEE. After removal of 4 bases from V and 6 bases from J, the junction contained 7 bases not matched to a gene. The CDR3, as DNA: TGTGCCAGCAGCCCCCCCTCTAGCGGGAGGGATACGCAGTATTTT. It translates to CASSPPSSGRDTQYF.

There are many counts of this clonotype. At one boundary the junction diverges from the germline segment, which might be a read error. The chain couples TRBV5-1 to TRBJ2-3, with D possibly matching TRBD1 (5 bases). Looked up from germline, CDR1 is SGHRS and CDR2 is YFSETQ. There are 12 residues in the CDR3. The CDR3 sequence is CASSPNQGSRNF. The CDR3 bases are TGCGCCAGCAGCCCTAATCAGGGTTCGCGGAATTTT.

The chain has TRBV6-1 and TRBJ1-5; no clear D gene. The CDR3 consists of 13 residues. Germline V gene data show CDR1 as MNHNS and CDR2 as SASEGT. Deletions cut 8 bases from V and 0 bases from J, with 8 bases between. CDR3 sequence reads: CASQGNSNQPQHF. DNA of the CDR3: TGTGCCAGCCAAGGGAATAGCAATCAGCCCCAGCATTTT.

This clonotype occurred a few times. The chain recombines TRBV12-3 or TRBV12-4 with TRBJ2-5; D is uncertain. V was trimmed by 7 bases and J by 3 bases, leaving 15 bases between them. There are 14 residues in the CDR3. The CDR3 bases are TGTGCCAGCAAGACTTATGACGGTGAAGAGACCCAGTACTTC. Its protein is CASKTYDGEETQYF.

The chain has TRBV20-1 and TRBJ1-5; D might be TRBD1 (5 bases). The CDR3 length is 13 residues. Trimming shortened V by 4 bases and J by 5 bases, and 12 bases separated the two germline ends. Looked up from germline, CDR1 is DFQATT and CDR2 is SNEGSKA (reference sequence). CDR3 in DNA: TGCAGTGCTACAGCCCAGGGCGATCAGCCCCAGCATTTT. Protein sequence: CSATAQGDQPQHF.

The chain employs TRBV4-1 and TRBJ2-1, with TRBD2 matching over 8 bases. Germline assignment: CDR1 MGHRA and CDR2 YSYEKL. The trim removed 1 base at V and 6 bases at J, leaving 14 bases unmatched. The CDR3 runs to 18 residues. CDR3 in DNA: TGCGCCAGCAGCCAAGCCGCTAGGTCAGCGGGAGCTCGCAATGAGCAGTTCTTC. Residues: CASSQAARSAGARNEQFF.

This clonotype was observed many times. The chain uses TRBV24-1 and TRBJ2-2; no clear D gene. Germline-derived CDR1 and CDR2 are KGHDR and SFDVKD. The V and J ends lost 3 bases and 5 bases respectively, with 0 bases between them. The CDR3 runs to 11 residues. CDR3: CATSDTGELFF. CDR3 sequence (DNA): TGTGCCACCAGTGATACCGGGGAGCTGTTTTTT.

This chain links TRBV28 with TRBJ1-2, with 7 bases lining up with TRBD1. CDR3 length equals 14 residues. Trimming at V came to 6 bases and at J to 4 bases, leaving 8 bases not matched to a gene. In germline, CDR1 is MDHEN, CDR2 SYDVKM. The CDR3 region is CASRRTGPIYGYTF. The CDR3 DNA sequence: TGTGCCAGCAGGCGGACAGGTCCCATCTATGGCTACACCTTC.

This sequence joins TRBV12-3 or TRBV12-4 and TRBJ2-4; TRBD1 might be the D (6 bases). The CDR3 spans 16 residues. Trimming removed 5 bases from V and 4 bases from J, with 18 bases in between. The CDR3 DNA sequence: TGTGCCAGCAGTGGATCGGCGACGAGGGGGAAAAACATTCAGTACTTC. It translates to CASSGSATRGKNIQYF.

This clonotype was counted once. V gene TRBV12-3 or TRBV12-4 combines with J gene TRBJ1-5; D is undetermined. V gave up 6 bases and J gave up 6 bases, with 18 bases separating them. This CDR3 is 15 amino acids long. The CDR3 sequence is CASSLSGRGFQPQHF. In nucleotides, the CDR3 is TGTGCCAGCAGCCTCTCGGGTCGGGGATTTCAGCCCCAGCATTTT.

J is TRBJ1-5 and V is TRBV2; D gene uncertain. The CDR3 consists of 13 residues. The V and J ends lost 3 bases and 12 bases respectively, with 15 bases between them. CDR1 and CDR2 (germline): SNHLY, FYNNEI. The chain's CDR3 is CASSEERTHHQHF. The CDR3 region has the DNA TGTGCCAGCAGTGAGGAGCGGACTCACCACCAGCATTTT.

There are many counts of this clonotype. The chain links TRBV20-1 to TRBJ1-2; a weak D match, TRBD1 (6 bases). Looked up from germline, CDR1 is DFQATT and CDR2 is SNEGSKA (reference sequence). Trimming took off 7 bases at V and 4 bases at J, with 10 bases between the two ends. The CDR3 is 11 residues long. CDR3 in DNA: TGCAGTGGGACAGACCCCTATGGCTACACCTTC. Translating it yields CSGTDPYGYTF.

The V gene is TRBV12-3 or TRBV12-4, the J gene TRBJ2-7; 11 nucleotides match TRBD1. V gave up 7 bases and J gave up 6 bases; unmatched junction bases: 8. The CDR3 is 14 amino acids. The CDR3 DNA is TGTGCCAGCACATGGAGGGGGACAGGGGGCGAGCAGTACTTC. This gives the protein CASTWRGTGGEQYF.

This clonotype has more than one count but fewer than ten. The chain combines TRBV20-1 with TRBJ2-7, with D possibly matching TRBD2 (5 bases). This CDR3 region has 13 residues. The V and J ends lost 3 bases and 2 bases respectively, with 11 bases between them. The germline gives CDR1 DFQATT, CDR2 SNEGSKA (reference sequence). Written as DNA, the CDR3 is TGCAGTGCTAGCCCCCCTAGCACCTACGAGCAGTACTTC. Translation: CSASPPSTYEQYF.

The chain is built from TRBV9 and TRBJ1-2; 9 bases match TRBD1. CDR3 size: 17 residues. The ends lost 2 bases at V and 8 bases at J; junction bases unmatched: 16. Per germline, CDR1 SGDLS and CDR2 YYNGEE. The DNA for the CDR3 is TGTGCCAGCAGCGTCAGTCCGGACAGGGGACGCATGGGAGGCTACACCTTC. Protein product: CASSVSPDRGRMGGYTF.

This clonotype was picked up a small number of times. This may be a read error: a much more frequent sequence differs by one nucleotide. V usage is TRBV20-1 and J usage is TRBJ1-1; D gene ambiguous. Trimming pared 1 base from V and 5 bases from J, leaving 5 bases between. Germline V CDR1 and CDR2: DFQATT, SNEGSKA (reference sequence). This CDR3 is 11 amino acids long. The CDR3 DNA reads as TGCAGTGCTAGAGGGGAGACTGAAGCTTTCTTT. It codes for CSARGETEAFF.

This clonotype was seen ten or more times. This chain connects TRBV7-3 to TRBJ1-1; tentative D call: TRBD1 (5 bases). The CDR3 has 16 residues. The germline V gene has CDR1 SGHTA and CDR2 FQGTGA. Trimming took off 1 base at V and 1 base at J, with 13 bases between the two ends. CDR3 coding DNA: TGTGCCAGCAGCTTAAGAGGCAGGGTCGAGAACACTGAAGCTTTCTTT. This gives the protein CASSLRGRVENTEAFF. The full variable domain, completed using reference TRBV7-3 and TRBJ1-1, is GAGVSQTPSNKVTEKGKYVELRCDPISGHTALYWYRQSLGQGPEFLIYFQGTGAADDSGLPNDRFFAVRPEGSVSTLKIQRTERGDSAVYLCASSLRGRVENTEAFFGQGTRLTVV.